This is a list of T cell receptor beta chains from one sample in a study of T-cell reconstitution after alpha-beta-depleted transplantation in children. A single record per CDR3 protein comes from TCRdb applying MiXCR to the PCR reads. In the table there are about 110,000 distinct CDR3 sequences, about a tenth of which are singletons. The sequences come from PBMCs from the stem cell graft donor, collected from the stem cell graft. The receptors were sampled from a human donor who donated a stem cell graft to a child with acute lymphoblastic leukemia. The CDR3 runs from the conserved cysteine through the conserved F or W. The D gene is left open where the match is weak. Size values are once, few and many counts, or a class for expanded clones, and some rows have none.

v_call	j_call	d_call	clone_size	cdr3_nt	cdr3_aa
TRBV9	TRBJ2-6	.	many	TGTGCCAGCAGCGAAGACCCCCCTGGCGTCCTGACTTTC	CASSEDPPGVLTF
TRBV7-2	TRBJ1-1	.	many	TGTGCCAGCAGCTCCTCCGGGGGGGACACTGAAGCTTTCTTT	CASSSSGGDTEAFF
TRBV7-8	TRBJ2-2	.	.	TGTGCCAGCAGCTCCCCCGGACTACTCACCGGGGAGCTGTTTTTT	CASSSPGLLTGELFF
TRBV5-1	TRBJ2-2	.	many	TGCGCCAGCAGCGGTCGGGGGGCCACGAACACCGGGGAGCTGTTTTTT	CASSGRGATNTGELFF
TRBV12-3/TRBV12-4	TRBJ2-7	.	many	TGTGCCAGCACCCTCGGGCAGCCGCCCTACGAGCAGTACTTC	CASTLGQPPYEQYF
TRBV18	TRBJ1-6	TRBD1	.	TGTGCCAGCTCACTAAACAGGGGGCGCCTTAATTCACCCCTCCACTTT	CASSLNRGRLNSPLHF
TRBV30	TRBJ1-5	.	many	TGTGCCTGGAGTGTAGACCTGGACCCCAATCACCCCCAGCATTTT	CAWSVDLDPNHPQHF
TRBV7-6	TRBJ2-3	TRBD2	many	TGTGCCAGCAGCTTAGTTCCTTTAGCGGGAGGGAGAACAGATACGCAGTATTTT	CASSLVPLAGGRTDTQYF
TRBV24-1	TRBJ2-2	TRBD2	many	TGTGCCACCGCACGGGAGGACACCGGGGAGCTGTTTTTT	CATAREDTGELFF
TRBV18	TRBJ2-7	.	few	TGTGCCAGCTCACCACCCCAGCGGGTAGCCTCCTACGAGCAGTACTTC	CASSPPQRVASYEQYF
TRBV20-1	TRBJ2-5	TRBD2	many	TGCAGTGCCCGACACAACCCGGGACTAAAGGAGACCCAGTACTTC	CSARHNPGLKETQYF
TRBV5-6	TRBJ2-2	.	many	TGTGCCAGCAGCTTGATAGGGGCGAACACCGGGGAGCTGTTTTTT	CASSLIGANTGELFF
TRBV18	TRBJ1-6	.	many	TGTGCCAGCTCAACAGGTCAGGGAAATAATTCACCCCTCCACTTT	CASSTGQGNNSPLHF
TRBV9	TRBJ1-1	.	few	TGTGCCAGCAGCGTAGGGGGACCCAGGGGGAACACTGAAGCTTTCTTT	CASSVGGPRGNTEAFF
TRBV4-3	TRBJ2-2	.	many	TGCGCCAGCAGCCAAGAGGGGGGAGGCACCGGGGAGCTGTTTTTT	CASSQEGGGTGELFF
TRBV9	TRBJ1-2	.	many	TGTGCCAGCAGCGTATCTGGACAGTCGACCGGCTACACCTTC	CASSVSGQSTGYTF
TRBV20-1	TRBJ2-1	TRBD1	many	TGCAGTGGTTCCGGGACAGGGTTGTACAATGAGCAGTTCTTC	CSGSGTGLYNEQFF
TRBV18	TRBJ1-4	.	many	TGTGCCAGCTCACCACCACTCGGGGTGGGAAGTGAAAAACTGTTTTTT	CASSPPLGVGSEKLFF
TRBV6-1	TRBJ1-4	.	many	TGTGCCACCGGGGAGGTAACGGCAAATGAAAAACTGTTTTTT	CATGEVTANEKLFF
TRBV5-1	TRBJ1-2	.	many	TGCGCCAGCAGCTTGGTCAGGGATAGAGGCTACACCTTC	CASSLVRDRGYTF
TRBV5-4	TRBJ1-1	.	once	TGTGCCAGCAGCTTGATTTCAGGTCGGGCTGATGGGGCTTTCTTT	CASSLISGRADGAFF
TRBV3-1	TRBJ1-1	TRBD1	many	TGTGCCAGCAGCCACCGAAGTGGAAGACAGGGATATCCTGAAGCTTTCTTT	CASSHRSGRQGYPEAFF
TRBV5-5	TRBJ2-2	TRBD2	many	TGTGCCAGCAGCTCCCCGGGAGGCCTTACCGGGGAGCTGTTTTTT	CASSSPGGLTGELFF
TRBV20-1	TRBJ2-1	.	many	TGCAGTGCTCCCGGGACGAATACCTACAATGAGCAGTTCTTC	CSAPGTNTYNEQFF
TRBV5-1	TRBJ1-4	TRBD1	many	TGCGCCAGCAGCTTCTCTCCAGGGGGCGCGAGGGAAAAACTGTTTTTT	CASSFSPGGAREKLFF
TRBV6-2/TRBV6-3	TRBJ2-1	.	many	TGTGCCAGCACTGGGGCTCAACTTGAGCAGTTCTTC	CASTGAQLEQFF
TRBV18	TRBJ1-1	.	many	TGTGCCAGCTCACCATACGGGACTCCTCCTAGAGAAGCTTTCTTT	CASSPYGTPPREAFF
TRBV12-3/TRBV12-4	TRBJ2-2	TRBD2	many	TGTGCCAGCAGTTTAAATCCCCTAGCGGGAGGGGTGAACACCGGGGAGCTGTTTTTT	CASSLNPLAGGVNTGELFF
TRBV4-3	TRBJ2-3	.	many	TGCGCCAGCAGCCAAGATTGGGTTCTCCAGAGGAACACAGATACGCAGTATTTT	CASSQDWVLQRNTDTQYF
TRBV7-2	TRBJ2-7	.	many	TGTGCCAGCACATTGGACGGCTACGAGCAGTACTTC	CASTLDGYEQYF
TRBV20-1	TRBJ2-1	.	many	TGCAGTGCTAGACCCTTCGGACAGTACAATGAGCAGTTCTTC	CSARPFGQYNEQFF
TRBV12-3/TRBV12-4	TRBJ1-4	.	many	TGTGCCAGCAGCCCGGGTGAAAAACTGTTTTTT	CASSPGEKLFF
TRBV27	TRBJ1-2	.	many	TGTGCCAGCAGTTTAAGTCCAGGGCATTATGGCTACACCTTC	CASSLSPGHYGYTF
TRBV20-1	TRBJ1-1	.	many	TGCAGTGCTCGGACCTCCGAAGCTTTCTTT	CSARTSEAFF
TRBV12-3/TRBV12-4	TRBJ1-1	.	many	TGTGCCAGCAGTTTAGCAGGGGAGGAAGCTTTCTTT	CASSLAGEEAFF
TRBV6-1	TRBJ1-1	.	few	TGTGCCAGCAGAAACGGGGGAAGTCGCACTGAAGCTTTCTTT	CASRNGGSRTEAFF
TRBV6-1	TRBJ1-4	TRBD1	many	TGTGCCAGCTTAAGGGAACAGGGGGCGCGAGAAAAACTGTTTTTT	CASLREQGAREKLFF
TRBV19	TRBJ2-3	.	.	TGTGCCAGTAGTATGGGCAGGAAAGATACGCAGTATTTT	CASSMGRKDTQYF
TRBV7-2	TRBJ1-1	.	many	TGTGCCAGCAGCCTGGGACCGGCGAACACTGAAGCTTTCTTT	CASSLGPANTEAFF
TRBV5-1	TRBJ2-7	TRBD2	many	TGCGCCAGCAGCTCGACTAGCGCGCTATACGAGCAGTACTTC	CASSSTSALYEQYF
TRBV27	TRBJ2-7	TRBD2	many	TGTGCCAGCAGTTTATTCGCTGCAGCGGGAGAACGGTACGAGCAGTACTTC	CASSLFAAAGERYEQYF
TRBV7-3	TRBJ2-1	.	many	TGTGCCAGCAGCTTTACGAACATCAATGAGCAGTTCTTC	CASSFTNINEQFF
TRBV20-1	TRBJ2-7	TRBD2	many	TGCAGTGCTAGAGTCGGAGCCGGGACTATGGCCTACGAGCAGTACTTC	CSARVGAGTMAYEQYF
TRBV9	TRBJ2-2	TRBD1	many	TGTGCCAGCAGCCCCCTGGGACAGGCGCCCGGGGAGCTGTTTTTT	CASSPLGQAPGELFF
TRBV14	TRBJ2-6	.	many	TGTGCCAGCAGCCAGGGGTCCTACTCTGGGGCCAACGTCCTGACTTTC	CASSQGSYSGANVLTF
TRBV5-1	TRBJ2-5	.	.	TGCGCCAGCAGCCGGCAGGGAGAGACCCAGTACTTC	CASSRQGETQYF
TRBV3-1	TRBJ2-5	TRBD2	.	TGTGCCAGCAGCCAACCCCGGGACTATCAAGAGACCCAGTACTTC	CASSQPRDYQETQYF
TRBV6-5	TRBJ2-3	.	many	TGTGCCAGCAGTTACCGCCGGACTCCAGATACGCAGTATTTT	CASSYRRTPDTQYF
TRBV18	TRBJ1-1	TRBD1	many	TGTGCCAGCTCACAAACCGGGACAGGGTTGGCTGAAGCTTTCTTT	CASSQTGTGLAEAFF
TRBV12-3/TRBV12-4	TRBJ1-5	TRBD1	many	TGTGCCAGCAGTTCCGACAGGGATCAGCCCCAGCATTTT	CASSSDRDQPQHF